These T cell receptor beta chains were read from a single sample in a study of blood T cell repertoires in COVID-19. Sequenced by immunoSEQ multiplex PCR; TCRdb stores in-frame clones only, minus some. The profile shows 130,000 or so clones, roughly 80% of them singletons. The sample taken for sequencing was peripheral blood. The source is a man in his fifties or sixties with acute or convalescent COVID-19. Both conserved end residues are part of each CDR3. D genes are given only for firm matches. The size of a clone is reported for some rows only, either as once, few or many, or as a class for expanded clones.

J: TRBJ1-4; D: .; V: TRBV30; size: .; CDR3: CAWSVRGGNEKLFF; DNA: TGTGCCTGGAGTGTACGGGGGGGCAATGAAAAACTGTTTTTT
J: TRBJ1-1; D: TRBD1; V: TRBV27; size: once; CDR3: CASSPWTGRDTEAFF; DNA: TGTGCCAGCAGTCCGTGGACAGGGAGGGACACTGAAGCTTTCTTT
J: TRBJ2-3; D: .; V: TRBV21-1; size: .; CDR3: CASSKLVQGWGTDTQYF; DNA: TGTGCCAGCAGCAAATTGGTACAGGGGTGGGGCACAGATACGCAGTATTTT
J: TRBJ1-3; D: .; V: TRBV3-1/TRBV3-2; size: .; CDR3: CASSQVGAGNTIYF; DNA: TGTGCCAGCAGCCAAGTAGGGGCGGGAAACACCATATATTTT
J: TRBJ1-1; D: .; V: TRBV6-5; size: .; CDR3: CASSSTENTEAFF; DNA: TGTGCCAGCAGTTCGACAGAGAACACTGAAGCTTTCTTT
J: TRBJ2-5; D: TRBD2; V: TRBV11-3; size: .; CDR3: CASSLSPGTSGGAGETQYF; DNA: TGTGCCAGCAGCTTAAGTCCCGGAACTAGCGGGGGGGCCGGCGAGACCCAGTACTTC
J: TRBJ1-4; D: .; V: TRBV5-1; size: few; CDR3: CASSLMPEDEKLFF; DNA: TGCGCCAGCAGCTTGATGCCAGAGGATGAAAAACTGTTTTTT
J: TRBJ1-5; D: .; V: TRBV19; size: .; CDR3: CASSATGQNQPQHF; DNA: TGTGCCAGTAGCGCGACAGGACAAAATCAGCCCCAGCATTTT
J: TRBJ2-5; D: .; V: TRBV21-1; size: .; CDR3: CASSKVTGRKTQYF; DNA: TGTGCCAGCAGCAAAGTGACAGGGCGGAAGACCCAGTACTTC
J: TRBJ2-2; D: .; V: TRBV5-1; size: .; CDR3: CASSRVGTSTGELFF; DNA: TGCGCCAGCAGCAGGGTCGGGACAAGTACCGGGGAGCTGTTTTTT
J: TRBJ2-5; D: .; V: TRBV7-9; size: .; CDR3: CASSLIKETQYF; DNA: TGTGCCAGCAGCTTAATTAAAGAGACCCAGTACTTC
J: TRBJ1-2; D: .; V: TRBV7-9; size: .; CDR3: CASSPGLYLGGYTF; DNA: TGTGCCAGCAGTCCCGGACTCTATTTAGGTGGCTACACCTTC
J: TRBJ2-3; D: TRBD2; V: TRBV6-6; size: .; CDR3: CASRPGLATDTQYF; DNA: TGTGCCAGCAGGCCGGGACTAGCCACTGATACGCAGTATTTT
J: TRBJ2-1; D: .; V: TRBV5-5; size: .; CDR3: CASSFGPAGSEQFF; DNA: TGTGCCAGCAGCTTCGGTCCGGCGGGCAGTGAGCAGTTCTTC
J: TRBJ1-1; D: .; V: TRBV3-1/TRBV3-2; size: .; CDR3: CASSQFRGEAFF; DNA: TGTGCCAGCAGCCAATTTAGGGGAGAAGCTTTCTTT
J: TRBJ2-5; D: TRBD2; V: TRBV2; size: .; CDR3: CATLTSGQETQYF; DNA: TGTGCCACCCTCACTAGCGGCCAAGAGACCCAGTACTTC
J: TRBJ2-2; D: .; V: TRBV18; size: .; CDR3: CASSEGHGELFF; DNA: TGTGCCAGCTCAGAGGGCCATGGGGAGCTGTTTTTT
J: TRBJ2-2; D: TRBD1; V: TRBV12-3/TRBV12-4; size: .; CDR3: CASRTGDTGELFF; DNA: TGTGCCAGCAGAACAGGGGACACCGGGGAGCTGTTTTTT
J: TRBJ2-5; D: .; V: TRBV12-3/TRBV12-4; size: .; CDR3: CASSSGQETQYF; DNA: TGTGCCAGCAGTTCAGGGCAAGAGACCCAGTACTTC
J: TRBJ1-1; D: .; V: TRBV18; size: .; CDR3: CASSPTQTASNTEAFF; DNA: TGTGCCAGCTCCCCCACCCAGACAGCCTCGAACACTGAAGCTTTCTTT
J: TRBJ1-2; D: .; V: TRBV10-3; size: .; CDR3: CAISVGHPSNYGYTF; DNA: TGTGCCATCAGTGTAGGACACCCATCTAACTATGGCTACACCTTC
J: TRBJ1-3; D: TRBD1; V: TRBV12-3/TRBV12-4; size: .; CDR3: CASSLFGTALF; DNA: TGTGCCAGCAGTTTGTTCGGGACAGCCCTCTTT
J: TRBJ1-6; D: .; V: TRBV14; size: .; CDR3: CASSHSNLAVRWSSPLHF; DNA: TGTGCCAGCAGCCATTCCAATCTGGCAGTACGGTGGAGTTCACCCCTCCACTTT
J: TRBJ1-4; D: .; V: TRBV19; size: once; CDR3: CASSIRRNEKLFF; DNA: TGTGCCAGTAGTATACGGAGAAATGAAAAACTGTTTTTT
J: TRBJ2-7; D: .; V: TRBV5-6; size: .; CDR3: CASSLGAEQYF; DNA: TGTGCCAGCAGCTTGGGGGCCGAGCAGTACTTC
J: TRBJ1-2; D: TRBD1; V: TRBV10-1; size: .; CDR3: CASSEGTGLGYTF; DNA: TGCGCCAGCAGTGAAGGGACAGGGCTTGGCTACACCTTC
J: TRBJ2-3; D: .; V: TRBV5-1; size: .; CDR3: CASSWTDTTDTQYF; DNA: TGCGCCAGCAGCTGGACTGATACCACAGATACGCAGTATTTT
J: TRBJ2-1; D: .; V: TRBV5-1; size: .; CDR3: CASSRLLDRINEQFF; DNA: TGCGCCAGCAGCCGACTCCTAGACAGGATAAATGAGCAGTTCTTC
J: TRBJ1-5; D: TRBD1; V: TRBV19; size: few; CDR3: CASSRLDRNNQPQHF; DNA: TGTGCCAGTAGTAGACTGGACAGGAATAATCAGCCCCAGCATTTT
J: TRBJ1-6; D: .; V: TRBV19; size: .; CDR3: CARGCRGCISPLHF; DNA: TGTGCCAGGGGATGTAGGGGGTGTATTTCACCCCTCCACTTT
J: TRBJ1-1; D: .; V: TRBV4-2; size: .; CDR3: CATSTPSNTEAFF; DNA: TGTGCCACCAGTACACCGTCGAACACTGAAGCTTTCTTT
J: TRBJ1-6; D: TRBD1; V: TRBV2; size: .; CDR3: CASRSEGGNNSPLHF; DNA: TGTGCCAGCAGGAGTGAAGGGGGCAATAATTCACCCCTCCACTTT
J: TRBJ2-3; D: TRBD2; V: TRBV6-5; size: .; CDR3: CASSYSGLAGDTQYF; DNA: TGTGCCAGCAGTTACTCCGGACTAGCTGGGGATACGCAGTATTTT
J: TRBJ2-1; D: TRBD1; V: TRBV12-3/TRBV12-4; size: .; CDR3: CATTGGYEQFF; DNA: TGTGCCACCACAGGGGGCTATGAGCAGTTCTTC
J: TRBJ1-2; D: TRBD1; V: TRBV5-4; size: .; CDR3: CASSVTGDYGYTF; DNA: TGTGCCAGCAGCGTGACAGGGGACTATGGCTACACCTTC
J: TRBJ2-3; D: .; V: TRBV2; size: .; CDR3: CASSYPGTDTQYF; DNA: TGTGCCAGCAGTTACCCGGGCACAGATACGCAGTATTTT
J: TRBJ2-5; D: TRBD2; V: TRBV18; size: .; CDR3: CASSKWTSGGQETQYF; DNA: TGTGCCAGCTCAAAATGGACTAGCGGGGGACAAGAGACCCAGTACTTC
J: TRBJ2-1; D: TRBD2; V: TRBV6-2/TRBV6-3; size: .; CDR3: CASSYPSQLAGGNEQFF; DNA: TGTGCCAGCAGTTACCCGAGCCAACTAGCGGGGGGCAATGAGCAGTTCTTC
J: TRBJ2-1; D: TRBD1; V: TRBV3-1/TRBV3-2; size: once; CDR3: CASSRGQGTYNEQFF; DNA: TGTGCCAGCAGCCGAGGACAGGGGACCTACAATGAGCAGTTCTTC
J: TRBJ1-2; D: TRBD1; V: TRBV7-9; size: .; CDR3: CASIPQDRPLDYGYTF; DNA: TGTGCCAGCATCCCACAGGACAGGCCTTTAGACTATGGCTACACCTTC
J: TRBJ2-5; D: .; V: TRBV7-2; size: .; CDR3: CASSSLYQETQYF; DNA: TGTGCCAGCAGCTCCCTATACCAAGAGACCCAGTACTTC
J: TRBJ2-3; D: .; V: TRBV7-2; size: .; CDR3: CASSRSGPDTQYF; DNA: TGTGCCAGCAGCCGTAGCGGCCCAGATACGCAGTATTTT
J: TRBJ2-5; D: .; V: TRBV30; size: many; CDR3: CAWNRGSFQETQYF; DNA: TGTGCCTGGAATAGGGGCTCTTTCCAAGAGACCCAGTACTTC
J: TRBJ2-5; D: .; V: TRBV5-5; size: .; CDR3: CASSLAGSLPGETQYF; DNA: TGTGCCAGCAGCTTGGCGGGGTCGCTCCCGGGGGAGACCCAGTACTTC
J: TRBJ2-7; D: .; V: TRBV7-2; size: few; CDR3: CASSLNGVTYEQYF; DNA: TGTGCCAGCAGCCTAAACGGGGTAACCTACGAGCAGTACTTC
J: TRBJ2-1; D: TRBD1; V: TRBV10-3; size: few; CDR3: CAISKTGTAVDNEQFF; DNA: TGTGCCATCAGTAAGACCGGGACAGCAGTTGACAATGAGCAGTTCTTC
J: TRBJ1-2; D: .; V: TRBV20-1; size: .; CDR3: CSARVYGGYTF; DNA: TGCAGTGCTAGAGTTTACGGTGGCTACACCTTC
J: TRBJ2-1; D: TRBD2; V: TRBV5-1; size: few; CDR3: CASSLGLAGYNEQFF; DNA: TGCGCCAGCAGCTTGGGGCTAGCGGGGTACAATGAGCAGTTCTTC
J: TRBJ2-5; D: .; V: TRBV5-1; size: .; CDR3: CASSEGLGGQETQYF; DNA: TGCGCCAGCAGCGAAGGACTAGGGGGACAAGAGACCCAGTACTTC
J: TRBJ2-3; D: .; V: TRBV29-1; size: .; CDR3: CSAPGARSTDTQYF; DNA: TGCAGCGCCCCTGGGGCCAGGAGCACAGATACGCAGTATTTT
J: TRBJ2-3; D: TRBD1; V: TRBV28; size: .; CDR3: CVAAGDSSTDTQYF; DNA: TGTGTCGCGGCAGGGGACAGTAGCACAGATACGCAGTATTTT
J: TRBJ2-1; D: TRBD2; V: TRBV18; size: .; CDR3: CASSPYSPAGGYNEQFF; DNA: TGTGCCAGCTCACCGTACTCCCCTGCGGGGGGATACAATGAGCAGTTCTTC
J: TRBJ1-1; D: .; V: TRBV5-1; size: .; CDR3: CASSREGQTEAFF; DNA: TGCGCCAGCAGCCGGGAGGGACAAACTGAAGCTTTCTTT
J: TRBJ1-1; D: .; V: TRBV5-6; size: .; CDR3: CASSMAGALWVTEAFF; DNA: TGTGCCAGCAGCATGGCAGGGGCCCTTTGGGTCACTGAAGCTTTCTTT
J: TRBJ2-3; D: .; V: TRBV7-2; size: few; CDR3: CASSFSGGRTDTQYF; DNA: TGTGCCAGCAGCTTTTCCGGGGGACGCACAGATACGCAGTATTTT
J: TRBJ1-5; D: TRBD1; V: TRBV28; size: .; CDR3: CASSLGQGFRQPQHF; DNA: TGTGCCAGCAGCCTAGGACAGGGGTTTCGCCAGCCCCAGCATTTT
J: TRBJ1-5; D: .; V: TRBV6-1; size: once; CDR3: CASSDGINQPQHF; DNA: TGTGCCAGCAGTGACGGGATAAATCAGCCCCAGCATTTT
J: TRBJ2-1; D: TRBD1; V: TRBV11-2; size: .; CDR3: CASSLGTGTSYNEQFF; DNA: TGTGCCAGCAGCTTAGGGACAGGGACCTCCTACAATGAGCAGTTCTTC
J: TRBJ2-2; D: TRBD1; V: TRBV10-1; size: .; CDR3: CASRGTGVTGELFF; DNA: TGCGCCAGCAGAGGGACAGGAGTGACCGGGGAGCTGTTTTTT